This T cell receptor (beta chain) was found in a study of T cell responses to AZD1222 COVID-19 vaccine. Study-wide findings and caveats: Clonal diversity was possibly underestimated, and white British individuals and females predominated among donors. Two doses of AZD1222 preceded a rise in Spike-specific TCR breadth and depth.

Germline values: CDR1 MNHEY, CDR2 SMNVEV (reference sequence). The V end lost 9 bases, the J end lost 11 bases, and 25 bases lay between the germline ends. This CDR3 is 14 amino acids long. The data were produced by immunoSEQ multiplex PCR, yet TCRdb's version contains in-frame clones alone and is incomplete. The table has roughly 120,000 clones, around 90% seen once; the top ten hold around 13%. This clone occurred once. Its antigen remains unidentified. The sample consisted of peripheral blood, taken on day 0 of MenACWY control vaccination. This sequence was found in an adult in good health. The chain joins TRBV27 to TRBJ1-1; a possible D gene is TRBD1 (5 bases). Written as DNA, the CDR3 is TGTGCCAGGGCCGGCACAGGTCTCGTCCCCCCGGCTTTCTTT. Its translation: CARAGTGLVPPAFF.